Below are 8 T cell receptor beta chains sequenced from a single sample in a study of PD-1 blockade in mismatch repair-deficient tumors (TCRdb year 2017). The library was obtained by the immunoSEQ multiplex PCR assay. Held by TCRdb, this immuneACCESS table contains in-frame sequences only and omits some clones. Under half of the omission traces to an unresolved V gene where checked; the cause of the rest is unknown. Here the sample has about 130,000 clones; 88% occur a single time. The ten largest make up around 11% of the sample. Specimen: peripheral blood, collected approximately 70 weeks after starting pembrolizumab. Receptors originate from an adult with mismatch repair-deficient cancer.

The rearrangement links TRBV4-3 to TRBJ2-5; TRBD1 aligns across 7 bases. The germline V gene has CDR1 LGHNA and CDR2 YSLEER. V shed 4 bases, J shed 3 bases, and the junction held 5 bases outside the gene matches. This CDR3 is 14 amino acids long. The CDR3 loop is CASSRRQGEETQYF. The CDR3 DNA follows: TGCGCCAGCAGCCGCCGACAGGGCGAAGAGACCCAGTACTTC.

V gene TRBV10-3 combines with J gene TRBJ2-1, with D possibly TRBD2 on 6 matching bases. V was cut by 3 bases and J by 4 bases, with 13 bases left in between. Germline lookup yields CDR1 ENHRY and CDR2 SYGVKD. The length of the CDR3 is 15 residues. Here the CDR3 reads CAISDVGGGYNEQFF. CDR3 nucleotides: TGTGCCATCAGTGATGTGGGAGGAGGATACAATGAGCAGTTCTTC.

The rearrangement joins TRBV7-6 to TRBJ2-7; 9 bases match TRBD1. This CDR3 comprises 17 residues. With V trimmed by 1 base and J by 1 base, 8 bases remained unmatched. CDR1 SGHVS and CDR2 FNYEAQ come from the germline V gene. CDR3 in DNA: TGTGCCAGCAGCTTAGAAGACAGGGGGTTACAATCCTACGAGCAGTACTTC. Residues: CASSLEDRGLQSYEQYF.

This clone was seen once. The chain has TRBV7-9 and TRBJ2-2, with 7 bases lining up with TRBD1. The CDR3 is made up of 16 amino acids. Per the germline V gene, CDR1 is SEHNR and CDR2 is FQNEAQ (reference sequence). The V gene end was trimmed by 5 bases and the J gene end by 3 bases; junction bases not matched to a gene: 9. CDR3 loop: CASSPLTGMDTGELFF. CDR3 bases: TGTGCCAGCAGCCCATTGACAGGGATGGACACCGGGGAGCTGTTTTTT.

The rearrangement uses TRBV7-4 and TRBJ2-4; D is perhaps TRBD2 (5 bases). This CDR3 is built from 22 residues. The germline V gene encodes CDR1 SGHVT and CDR2 SQSDAQ. Deletions cut 0 bases from V and 2 bases from J, with 29 bases between. Here the CDR3 reads CASSLAVRPGNAHLLPKNIQYF. CDR3 bases: TGTGCCAGCAGCTTAGCTGTCCGTCCCGGGAACGCCCACCTTCTTCCCAAAAACATTCAGTACTTC.

The chain combines TRBV5-1 with TRBJ2-2, with 9 nucleotides matching TRBD1. This CDR3 has 16 amino acids. CDR1 and CDR2 from the germline V gene are SGHRS and YFSETQ. The J segment lost 4 bases and the V segment lost 3 bases, leaving 7 bases of the junction unmatched. The CDR3 region has the DNA TGCGCCAGCAGCTGGTCCCGGGACAGGGCCACCGGGGAGCTGTTTTTT. Its translation: CASSWSRDRATGELFF.

The CDR3, as DNA: TGTGCCAGCAGCTTAAGGGGGGGCCCCAATGAAAAACTGTTTTTT. This encodes CASSLRGGPNEKLFF. The chain is built from TRBV7-6 and TRBJ1-4; D might be TRBD1 (6 bases). Trimming pared 2 bases from V and 5 bases from J, leaving 12 bases between. The CDR3 has 15 amino acids. Per germline, CDR1 SGHVS and CDR2 FNYEAQ.

The V gene is TRBV13, the J gene TRBJ1-4; D is uncertain. V was trimmed by 6 bases and J by 8 bases, leaving 19 bases between them. CDR1 is PRHDT and CDR2 is FYEKMQ in the germline V gene (reference sequence). This CDR3 is 15 amino acids long. CDR3 residues: CASSLALLGNEKLFF. CDR3 coding DNA: TGTGCCAGCAGTCTAGCGCTCCTTGGTAACGAAAAACTGTTTTTT.